These T cell receptor beta chains were read from a single sample in a study of shared clonotypes between healthy human individuals. Using immunoSEQ multiplex PCR, the repertoire was profiled, and TCRdb retains in-frame clones only, with some absent. The sample has some 2.4 million clones; over 85% are singletons. Sequencing input: naive CD4+ T cells from PBMCs. These TCRs come from a young man in good health. Some clones in this sample may be carry-over from other donors' samples. The CDR3 runs from the conserved cysteine through the conserved F or W. A D gene is named only where the DNA matches it firmly. Size tells how often a clone was seen (once, few, many) or the class of an expanded clone, and some rows leave it out.

TGCGCCAGCAGCTTTCAGGCAGGGGCTTTTTCAAAGGGCTACACCTTC,CASSFQAGAFSKGYTF,NA,NA,TRBV5-1,TRBJ1-2
TGTGCCAGCAGATCAGTGACGGAGACCCAGTACTTC,CASRSVTETQYF,NA,NA,TRBV28,TRBJ2-5
TGCGCCAGCAGCTTGGCCGGGGCGCGGGTCACAGATACGCAGTATTTT,CASSLAGARVTDTQYF,NA,NA,TRBV5-1,TRBJ2-3
TGTGCCAGCAGTCTGCCGACGGATGGCTACACCTTC,CASSLPTDGYTF,NA,NA,TRBV28,TRBJ1-2
TGCGCCAGCAGCTCCGGACAGGGTGATGCCCACGAGCAGTACTTC,CASSSGQGDAHEQYF,TRBD1,NA,TRBV5-1,TRBJ2-7
TGCGCCAGCAGGACGGGACGAGCACAAGAGACCCAGTACTTC,CASRTGRAQETQYF,NA,NA,TRBV10-1,TRBJ2-5
TGTGCCAGTAGTATGCGCTCGAAAGAAAAACTGTTTTTT,CASSMRSKEKLFF,NA,NA,TRBV19,TRBJ1-4
TGTGCCAGCAGTGAGATAGGGACAGGGGGCGCGGGCGCTGAAGCTTTCTTT,CASSEIGTGGAGAEAFF,TRBD1,NA,TRBV25-1,TRBJ1-1
TGTGCCAGCAGCATATCCACGGGACCTCAGTTCTTC,CASSISTGPQFF,NA,NA,TRBV6-5,TRBJ2-1
TGTGCCAGCTTCTTTCAGGGGGCGATCACTGAAGCTTTCTTT,CASFFQGAITEAFF,TRBD1,NA,TRBV18,TRBJ1-1
TGTGCCAGCAGTGAACCAGGGGCATTAAACTATGGCTACACCTTC,CASSEPGALNYGYTF,NA,few,TRBV25-1,TRBJ1-2
TGTGCCAGCAGCGTATTAGCGGGACCTGAGACCCAGTACTTC,CASSVLAGPETQYF,TRBD2,NA,TRBV9,TRBJ2-5
TGTGCCAGCAGGGCTACAGGGGGCCGTACAGATACGCAGTATTTT,CASRATGGRTDTQYF,TRBD1,NA,TRBV6-5,TRBJ2-3
TGTGCCAGCAGGAGCGGGCGGGAGGCGTACAATGAGCAGTTCTTC,CASRSGREAYNEQFF,TRBD2,NA,TRBV2,TRBJ2-1
TGCGCCAGCAGCGTCGGGACAGCACAAGAGACCCAGTACTTC,CASSVGTAQETQYF,TRBD1,NA,TRBV5-1,TRBJ2-5
TGTGCCAGCAGCTCGTTCAATTACAGGGAGAGGAACACTGAAGCTTTCTTT,CASSSFNYRERNTEAFF,NA,NA,TRBV11-3,TRBJ1-1
TGTGCCAGTAGGCGAGCAGGGGACACCGGGGAGCTGTTTTTT,CASRRAGDTGELFF,NA,NA,TRBV19,TRBJ2-2
TGTGCCAGCAATGGCGGGAGCCATTACAATGAGCAGTTCTTC,CASNGGSHYNEQFF,TRBD2,NA,TRBV28,TRBJ2-1
TGTGCCAGCAGTTACACAGGGTTGGCTGAGCAGTTCTTC,CASSYTGLAEQFF,NA,NA,TRBV28,TRBJ2-1
TGTGCCAGCAGTTACGGGGCGGGTTTTCTCTACGAGCAGTACTTC,CASSYGAGFLYEQYF,NA,NA,TRBV6-5,TRBJ2-7
TGTGCCAGCAGCGCAGGGAGTAACTCCTATGGCTACACCTTC,CASSAGSNSYGYTF,NA,NA,TRBV9,TRBJ1-2
TGCGCCAGCAGCGTACCAGAAGGGACAGGGGCTCCTAGCGGAGCCTACGAGCAGTACTTC,CASSVPEGTGAPSGAYEQYF,TRBD1,NA,TRBV5-1,TRBJ2-7
TGTGCCAGTAGCAACGACAGGGTCTCTGGGGCCAACGTCCTGACTTTC,CASSNDRVSGANVLTF,TRBD1,NA,TRBV19,TRBJ2-6
TGTGCCAGCAGTTATAGGAGAGGGGAAAAACTGTTTTTT,CASSYRRGEKLFF,NA,NA,TRBV27,TRBJ1-4
TGTGCCTGGAGTGTCAGGAGAAAGGGAAGCGAAAAACTGTTTTTT,CAWSVRRKGSEKLFF,NA,NA,TRBV30,TRBJ1-4
TGTGCCAGCAGCTTGGAGCCCGTGGGGAGCTATGGCTACACCTTC,CASSLEPVGSYGYTF,NA,once,TRBV5-5,TRBJ1-2
TGTGCCAGCAGTTACCAGAGACTAGCGGACAACGAGCAGTACTTC,CASSYQRLADNEQYF,TRBD2,NA,TRBV6-6,TRBJ2-7
TGTGCCAGCTCGCCGGACAGGGTTAATGAAAAACTGTTTTTT,CASSPDRVNEKLFF,TRBD1,NA,TRBV18,TRBJ1-4
TGTGCCAGCAGCCCGGTAGCGGGAGATGCTACAGATACGCAGTATTTT,CASSPVAGDATDTQYF,TRBD2,NA,TRBV4-2,TRBJ2-3
TGTGCCAGCAGCAGCCGCCTACCGGGACAGTTAAAAAACATTCAGTACTTC,CASSSRLPGQLKNIQYF,TRBD1,NA,TRBV11-2,TRBJ2-4
TGTGCCACCCTAGCGGCCGCCAAAAACATTCAGTACTTC,CATLAAAKNIQYF,TRBD2,NA,TRBV28,TRBJ2-4
TGTGCCAGCAGTGTTTCCGGGACAGGGAGAGTAACAGCTGGCTACACCTTC,CASSVSGTGRVTAGYTF,TRBD1,NA,TRBV28,TRBJ1-2
TGTGCCAGCAGCTTGGATGGGGGTCAGCCCCAGCATTTT,CASSLDGGQPQHF,NA,NA,TRBV5-6,TRBJ1-5
TGTGCCAGCAGCTTAGGGTCTATAGGCCCAGATACGCAGTATTTT,CASSLGSIGPDTQYF,NA,NA,TRBV11-3,TRBJ2-3
TGTGCCAGCAGCGCTACTTTAGCGGGAGCTGAGCAGTTCTTC,CASSATLAGAEQFF,TRBD2,NA,TRBV9,TRBJ2-1
TGTGCCAGCGGAGGAGTTTGGGGGACCCAGTACTTC,CASGGVWGTQYF,NA,NA,TRBV6-1,TRBJ2-5
TGTGCCAGCAGGAAGGCAGCCACCGGGGAGCTGTTTTTT,CASRKAATGELFF,NA,NA,TRBV7-6,TRBJ2-2
TGTGCCAGCAGCCCTCAAAAAAGGGGGTATCAAGAGACCCAGTACTTC,CASSPQKRGYQETQYF,NA,NA,TRBV5-4,TRBJ2-5
TGTGCCAGCAGTCAGGGTACTGGGGCCAACGTCCTGACTTTC,CASSQGTGANVLTF,NA,NA,TRBV6-4,TRBJ2-6
TGCGCCAGCAGCTTGGGTACAGGGAGAAGTGAAGCTTTCTTT,CASSLGTGRSEAFF,NA,NA,TRBV5-1,TRBJ1-1
TGTGCCACCAGCGGTGGACACTCGGGCAATCAGCCCCAGCATTTT,CATSGGHSGNQPQHF,NA,NA,TRBV15,TRBJ1-5
TGTGCCACCAGCAGATCGGTTAGCGGGATTATTGATGAGCAGTTCTTC,CATSRSVSGIIDEQFF,TRBD2,NA,TRBV15,TRBJ2-1
TGCGCCAGCAGCCTCCTAGGACTCGATCGGGTGTTTTTT,CASSLLGLDRVFF,NA,once,TRBV5-1,TRBJ1-4
TGTGCCAGCGAGACGGGGGGTTGGACAGATACGCAGTATTTT,CASETGGWTDTQYF,TRBD2,NA,TRBV28,TRBJ2-3
TGTGCCAGCAGACCACCCCTAGGGGGGGGCACAGATACGCAGTATTTT,CASRPPLGGGTDTQYF,NA,NA,TRBV27,TRBJ2-3
TGTGCCAGCAGCTTAGGGGTTACCTCTGGAAACACCATATATTTT,CASSLGVTSGNTIYF,NA,NA,TRBV7-2,TRBJ1-3